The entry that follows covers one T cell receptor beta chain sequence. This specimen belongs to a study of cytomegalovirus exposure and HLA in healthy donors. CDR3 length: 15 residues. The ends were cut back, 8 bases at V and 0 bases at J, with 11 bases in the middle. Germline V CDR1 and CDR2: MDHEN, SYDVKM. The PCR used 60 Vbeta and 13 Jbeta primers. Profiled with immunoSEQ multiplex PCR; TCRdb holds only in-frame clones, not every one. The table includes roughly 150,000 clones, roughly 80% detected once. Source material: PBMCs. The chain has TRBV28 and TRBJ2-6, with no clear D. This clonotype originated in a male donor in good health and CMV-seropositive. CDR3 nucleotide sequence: TGTGCCAGCCTATCGCTTACCTCTGGGGCCAACGTCCTGACTTTC. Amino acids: CASLSLTSGANVLTF. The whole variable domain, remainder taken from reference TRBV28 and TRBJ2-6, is DVKVTQSSRYLVKRTGEKVFLECVQDMDHENMFWYRQDPGLGLRLIYFSYDVKMKEKGDIPEGYSVSREKKERFSLILESASTNQTSMYLCASLSLTSGANVLTFGAGSRLTVL.